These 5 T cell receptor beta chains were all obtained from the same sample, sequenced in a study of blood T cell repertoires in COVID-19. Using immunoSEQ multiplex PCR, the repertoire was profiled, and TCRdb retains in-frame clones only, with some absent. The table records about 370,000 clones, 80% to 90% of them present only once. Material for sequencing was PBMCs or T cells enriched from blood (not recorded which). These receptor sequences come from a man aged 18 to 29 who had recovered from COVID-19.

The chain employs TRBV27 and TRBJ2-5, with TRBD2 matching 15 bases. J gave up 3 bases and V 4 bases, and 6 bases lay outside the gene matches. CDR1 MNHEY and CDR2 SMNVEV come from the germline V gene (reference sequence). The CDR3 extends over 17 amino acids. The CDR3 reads CASSSEGTSGRKETQYF. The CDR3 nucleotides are TGTGCCAGCAGTTCGGAGGGGACTAGCGGGAGGAAAGAGACCCAGTACTTC.

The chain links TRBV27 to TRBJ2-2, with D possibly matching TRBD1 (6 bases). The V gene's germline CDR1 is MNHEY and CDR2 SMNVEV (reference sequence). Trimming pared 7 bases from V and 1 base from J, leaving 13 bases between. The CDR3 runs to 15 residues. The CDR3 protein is CASNQRGWNTGELFF. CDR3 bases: TGTGCCAGCAACCAAAGGGGGTGGAACACCGGGGAGCTGTTTTTT.

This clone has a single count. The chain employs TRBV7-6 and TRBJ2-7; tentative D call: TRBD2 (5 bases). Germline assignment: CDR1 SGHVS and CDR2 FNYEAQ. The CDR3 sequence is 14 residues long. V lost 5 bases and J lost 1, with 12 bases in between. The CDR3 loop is CASSPWRGSYEQYF. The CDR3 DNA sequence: TGTGCCAGCAGCCCATGGCGAGGGTCCTACGAGCAGTACTTC.

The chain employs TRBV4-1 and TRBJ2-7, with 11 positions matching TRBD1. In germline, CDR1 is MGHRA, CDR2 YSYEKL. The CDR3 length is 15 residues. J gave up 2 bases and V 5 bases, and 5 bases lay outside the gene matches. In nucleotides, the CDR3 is TGCGCCAGCAGCTACCCGGGACAGGGGGCCTACGAGCAGTACTTC. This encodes CASSYPGQGAYEQYF.

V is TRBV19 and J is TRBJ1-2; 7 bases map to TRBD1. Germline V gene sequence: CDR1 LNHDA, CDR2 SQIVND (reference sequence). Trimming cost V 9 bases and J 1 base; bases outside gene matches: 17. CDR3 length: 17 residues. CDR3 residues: CASTLQGTKTHNYGYTF. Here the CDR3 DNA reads TGTGCCAGCACACTACAGGGGACCAAGACTCATAACTATGGCTACACCTTC.